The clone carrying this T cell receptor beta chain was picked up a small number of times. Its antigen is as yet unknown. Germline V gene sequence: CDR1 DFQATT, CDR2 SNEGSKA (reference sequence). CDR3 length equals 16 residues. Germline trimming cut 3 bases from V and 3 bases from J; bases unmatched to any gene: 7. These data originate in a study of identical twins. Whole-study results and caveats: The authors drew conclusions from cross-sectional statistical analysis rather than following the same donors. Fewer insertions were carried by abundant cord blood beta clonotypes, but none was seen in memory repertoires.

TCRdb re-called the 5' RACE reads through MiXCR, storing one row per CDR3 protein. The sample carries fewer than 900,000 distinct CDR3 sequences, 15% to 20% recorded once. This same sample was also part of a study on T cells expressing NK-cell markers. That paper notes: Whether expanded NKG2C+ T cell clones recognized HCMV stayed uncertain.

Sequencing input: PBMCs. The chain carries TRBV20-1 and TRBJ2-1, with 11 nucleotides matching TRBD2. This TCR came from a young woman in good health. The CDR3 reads CSASGPGLAVYNEQFF. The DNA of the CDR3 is TGCAGTGCTAGCGGGCCGGGACTAGCGGTCTACAATGAGCAGTTCTTC.